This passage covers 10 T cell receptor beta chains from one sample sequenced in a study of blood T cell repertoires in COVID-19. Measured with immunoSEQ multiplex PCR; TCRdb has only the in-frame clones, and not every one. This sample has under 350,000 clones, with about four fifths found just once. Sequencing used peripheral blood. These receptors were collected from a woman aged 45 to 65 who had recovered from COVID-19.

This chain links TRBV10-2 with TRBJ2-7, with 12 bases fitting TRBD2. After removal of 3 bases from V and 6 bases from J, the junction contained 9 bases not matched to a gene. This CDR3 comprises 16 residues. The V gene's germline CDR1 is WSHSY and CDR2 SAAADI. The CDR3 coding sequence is TGCGCCAGCAGTGACCCCCTAGCGGGAGGGATTCCCGAGCAGTACTTC. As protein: CASSDPLAGGIPEQYF.

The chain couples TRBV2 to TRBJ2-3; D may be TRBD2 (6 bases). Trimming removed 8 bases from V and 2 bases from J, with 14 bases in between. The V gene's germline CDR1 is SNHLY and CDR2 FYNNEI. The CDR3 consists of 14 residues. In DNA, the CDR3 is TGTGCCAGCTTAGGGGTGGGACTCACAGATACGCAGTATTTT. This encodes CASLGVGLTDTQYF.

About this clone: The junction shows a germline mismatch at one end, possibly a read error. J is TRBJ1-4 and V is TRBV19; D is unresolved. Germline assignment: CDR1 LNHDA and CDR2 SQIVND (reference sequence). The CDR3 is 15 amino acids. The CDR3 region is CASSRADESNEKLFF. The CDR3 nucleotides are TGTGCCAGCAGTAGGGCCGACGAATCGAATGAAAAACTGTTTTTT.

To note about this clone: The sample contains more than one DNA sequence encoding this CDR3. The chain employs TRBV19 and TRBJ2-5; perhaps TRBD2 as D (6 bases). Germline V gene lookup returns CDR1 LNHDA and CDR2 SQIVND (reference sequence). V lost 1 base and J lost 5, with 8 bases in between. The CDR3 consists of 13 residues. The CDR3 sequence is CASSIGGGETQYF. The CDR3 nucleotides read TGTGCCAGTAGTATAGGTGGGGGGGAGACCCAGTACTTC.

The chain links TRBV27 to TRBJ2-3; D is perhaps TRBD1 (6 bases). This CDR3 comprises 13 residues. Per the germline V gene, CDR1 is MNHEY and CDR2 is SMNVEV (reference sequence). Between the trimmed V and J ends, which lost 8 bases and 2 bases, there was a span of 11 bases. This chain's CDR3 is CASGTTLTDTQYF. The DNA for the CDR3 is TGTGCCAGCGGGACAACCCTCACAGATACGCAGTATTTT.

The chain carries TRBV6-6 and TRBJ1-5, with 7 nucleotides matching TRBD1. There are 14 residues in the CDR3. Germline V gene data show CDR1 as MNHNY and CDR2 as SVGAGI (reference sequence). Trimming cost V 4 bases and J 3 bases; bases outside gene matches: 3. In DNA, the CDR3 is TGTGCCAGCAGTTCGACAGGGCACAATCAGCCCCAGCATTTT. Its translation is CASSSTGHNQPQHF.

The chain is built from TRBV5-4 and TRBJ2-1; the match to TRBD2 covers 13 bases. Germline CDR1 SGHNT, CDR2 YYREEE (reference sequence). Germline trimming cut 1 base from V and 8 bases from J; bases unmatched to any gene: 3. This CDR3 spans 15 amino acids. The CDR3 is CASSLRLAGGDEQFF. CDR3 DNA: TGTGCCAGCAGCTTGAGACTAGCGGGGGGTGATGAGCAGTTCTTC.

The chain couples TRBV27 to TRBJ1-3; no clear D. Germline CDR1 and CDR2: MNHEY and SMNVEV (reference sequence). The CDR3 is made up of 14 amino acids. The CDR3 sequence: CATKRQMSGNTIYF. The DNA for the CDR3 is TGTGCTACCAAACGCCAGATGTCGGGAAACACCATATATTTT.

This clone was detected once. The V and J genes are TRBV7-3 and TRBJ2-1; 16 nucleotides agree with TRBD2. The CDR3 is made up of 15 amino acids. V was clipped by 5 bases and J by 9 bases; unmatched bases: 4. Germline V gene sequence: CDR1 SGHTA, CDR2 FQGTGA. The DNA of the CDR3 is TGTGCCAGCAGCGGAGGGACTAGCGGGGGGGCTGAGCAGTTCTTC. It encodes CASSGGTSGGAEQFF. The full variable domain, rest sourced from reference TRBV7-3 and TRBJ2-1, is GAGVSQTPSNKVTEKGKYVELRCDPISGHTALYWYRQSLGQGPEFLIYFQGTGAADDSGLPNDRFFAVRPEGSVSTLKIQRTERGDSAVYLCASSGGTSGGAEQFFGPGTRLTVL.

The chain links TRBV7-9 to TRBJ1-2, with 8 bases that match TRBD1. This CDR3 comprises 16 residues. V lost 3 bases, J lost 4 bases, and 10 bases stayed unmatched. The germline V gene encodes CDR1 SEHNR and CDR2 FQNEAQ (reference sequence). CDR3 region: CASSFNPLDRVYGYTF. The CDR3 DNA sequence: TGTGCCAGCAGCTTCAACCCCCTGGACAGGGTCTATGGCTACACCTTC.